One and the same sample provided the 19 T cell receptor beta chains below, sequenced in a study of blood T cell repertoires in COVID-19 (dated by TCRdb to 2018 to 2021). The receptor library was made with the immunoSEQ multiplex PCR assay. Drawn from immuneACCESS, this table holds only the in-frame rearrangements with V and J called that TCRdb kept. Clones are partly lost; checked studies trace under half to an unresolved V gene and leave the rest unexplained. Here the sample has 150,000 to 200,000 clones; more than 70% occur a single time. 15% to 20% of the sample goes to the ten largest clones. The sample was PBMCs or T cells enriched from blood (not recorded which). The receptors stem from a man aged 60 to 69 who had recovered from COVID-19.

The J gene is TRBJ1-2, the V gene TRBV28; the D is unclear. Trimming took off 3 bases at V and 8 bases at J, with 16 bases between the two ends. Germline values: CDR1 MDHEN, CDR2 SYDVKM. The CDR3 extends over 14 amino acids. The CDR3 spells CASSLAGILQGYTF. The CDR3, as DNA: TGTGCCAGCAGTTTGGCGGGGATCCTACAGGGCTACACCTTC.

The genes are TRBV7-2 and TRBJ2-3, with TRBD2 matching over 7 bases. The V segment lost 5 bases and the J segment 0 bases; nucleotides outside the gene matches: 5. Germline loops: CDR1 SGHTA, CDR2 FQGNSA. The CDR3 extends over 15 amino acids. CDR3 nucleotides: TGTGCCAGCAGCCCGGGGGGACCTAGCACAGATACGCAGTATTTT. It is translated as CASSPGGPSTDTQYF.

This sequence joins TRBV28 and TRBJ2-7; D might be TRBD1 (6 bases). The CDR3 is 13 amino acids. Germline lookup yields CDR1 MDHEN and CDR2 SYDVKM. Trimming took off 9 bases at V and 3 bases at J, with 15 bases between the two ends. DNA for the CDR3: TGTGCCAGTGGTACAGGGCCCCTCTACGAGCAGTACTTC. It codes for CASGTGPLYEQYF. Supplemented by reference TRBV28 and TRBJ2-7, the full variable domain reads DVKVTQSSRYLVKRTGEKVFLECVQDMDHENMFWYRQDPGLGLRLIYFSYDVKMKEKGDIPEGYSVSREKKERFSLILESASTNQTSMYLCASGTGPLYEQYFGPGTRLTVT.

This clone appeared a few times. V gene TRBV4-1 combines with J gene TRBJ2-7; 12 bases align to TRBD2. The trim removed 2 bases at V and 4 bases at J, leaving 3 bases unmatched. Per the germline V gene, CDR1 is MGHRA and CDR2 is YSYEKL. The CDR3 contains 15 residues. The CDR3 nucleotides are TGCGCCAGCAGCCAACTAGCGGGAGGGCCTTACGAGCAGTACTTC. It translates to CASSQLAGGPYEQYF.

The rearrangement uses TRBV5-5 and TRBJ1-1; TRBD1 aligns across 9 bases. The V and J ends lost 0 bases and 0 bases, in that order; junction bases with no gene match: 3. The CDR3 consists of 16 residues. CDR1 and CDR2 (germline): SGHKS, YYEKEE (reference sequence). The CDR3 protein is CASSLGDRVVNTEAFF. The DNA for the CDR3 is TGTGCCAGCAGCTTGGGGGACAGGGTCGTGAACACTGAAGCTTTCTTT.

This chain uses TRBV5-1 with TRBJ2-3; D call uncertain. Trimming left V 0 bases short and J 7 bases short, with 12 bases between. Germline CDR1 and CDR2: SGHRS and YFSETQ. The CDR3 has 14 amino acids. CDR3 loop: CASSLDSPLNTQYF. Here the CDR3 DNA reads TGCGCCAGCAGCTTGGACTCGCCGTTAAATACGCAGTATTTT.

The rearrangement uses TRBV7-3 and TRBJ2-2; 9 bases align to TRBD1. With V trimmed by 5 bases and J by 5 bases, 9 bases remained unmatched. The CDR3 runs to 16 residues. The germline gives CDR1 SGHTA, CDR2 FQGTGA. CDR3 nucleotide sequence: TGTGCCAGCAGCCCCAGGGGACAGGGAGGAACCGGGGAGCTGTTTTTT. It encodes CASSPRGQGGTGELFF.

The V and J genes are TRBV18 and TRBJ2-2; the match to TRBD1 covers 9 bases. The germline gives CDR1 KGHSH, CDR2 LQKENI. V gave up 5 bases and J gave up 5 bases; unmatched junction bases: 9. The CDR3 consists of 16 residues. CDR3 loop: CASSSSGTGLTGELFF. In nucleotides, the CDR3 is TGTGCCAGCTCATCCTCCGGGACAGGGTTGACCGGGGAGCTGTTTTTT.

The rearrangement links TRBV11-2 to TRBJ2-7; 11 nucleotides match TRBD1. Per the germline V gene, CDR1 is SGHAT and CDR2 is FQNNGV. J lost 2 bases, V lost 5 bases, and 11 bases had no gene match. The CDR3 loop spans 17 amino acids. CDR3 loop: CASSNPAGDRGAYEQYF. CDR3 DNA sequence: TGTGCCAGCAGCAACCCGGCCGGGGACAGGGGGGCCTACGAGCAGTACTTC. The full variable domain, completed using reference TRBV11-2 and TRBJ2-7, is EAGVAQSPRYKIIEKRQSVAFWCNPISGHATLYWYQQILGQGPKLLIQFQNNGVVDDSQLPKDRFSAERLKGVDSTLKIQPAKLEDSAVYLCASSNPAGDRGAYEQYFGPGTRLTVT.

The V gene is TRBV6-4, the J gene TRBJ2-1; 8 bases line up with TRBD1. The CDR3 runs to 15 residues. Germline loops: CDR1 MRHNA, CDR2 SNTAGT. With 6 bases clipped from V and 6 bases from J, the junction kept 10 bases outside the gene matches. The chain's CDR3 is CASSQGANKVNEQFF. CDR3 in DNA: TGTGCCAGCAGCCAGGGGGCGAATAAGGTCAATGAGCAGTTCTTC.

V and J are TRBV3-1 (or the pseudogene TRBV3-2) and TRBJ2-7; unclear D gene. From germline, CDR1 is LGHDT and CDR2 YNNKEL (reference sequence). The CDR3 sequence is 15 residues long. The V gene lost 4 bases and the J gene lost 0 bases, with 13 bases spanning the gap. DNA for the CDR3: TGTGCCAGCAGCCCACACCCAGTGAACTCCTACGAGCAGTACTTC. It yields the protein CASSPHPVNSYEQYF.

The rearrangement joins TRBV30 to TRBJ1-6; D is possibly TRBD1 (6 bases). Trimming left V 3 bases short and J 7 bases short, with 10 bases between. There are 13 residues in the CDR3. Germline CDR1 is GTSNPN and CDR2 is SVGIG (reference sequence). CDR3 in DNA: TGTGCCTGGAGACAGGGAGAAAATTCACCCCTCCACTTT. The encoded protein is CAWRQGENSPLHF.

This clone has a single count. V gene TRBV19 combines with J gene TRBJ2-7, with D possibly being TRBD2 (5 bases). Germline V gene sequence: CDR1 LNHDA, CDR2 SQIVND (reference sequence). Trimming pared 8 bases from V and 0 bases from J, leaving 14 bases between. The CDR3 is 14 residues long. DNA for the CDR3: TGTGCCAGTCAAGACCGGGGAATCTCCTACGAGCAGTACTTC. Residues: CASQDRGISYEQYF. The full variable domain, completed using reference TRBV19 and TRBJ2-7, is DGGITQSPKYLFRKEGQNVTLSCEQNLNHDAMYWYRQDPGQGLRLIYYSQIVNDFQKGDIAEGYSVSREKKESFPLTVTSAQKNPTAFYLCASQDRGISYEQYFGPGTRLTVT.

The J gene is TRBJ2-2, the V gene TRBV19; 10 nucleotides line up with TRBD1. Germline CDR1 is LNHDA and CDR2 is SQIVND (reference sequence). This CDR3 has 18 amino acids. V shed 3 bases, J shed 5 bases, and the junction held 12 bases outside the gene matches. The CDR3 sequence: CASSMGTGAGRRTGELFF. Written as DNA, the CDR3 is TGTGCCAGTAGTATGGGGACAGGGGCCGGACGACGAACCGGGGAGCTGTTTTTT.

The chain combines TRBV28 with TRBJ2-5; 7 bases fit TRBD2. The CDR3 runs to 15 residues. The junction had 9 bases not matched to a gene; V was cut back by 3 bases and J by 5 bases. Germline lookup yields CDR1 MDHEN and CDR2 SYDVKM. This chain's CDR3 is CASSFPGTKRETQYF. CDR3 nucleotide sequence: TGTGCCAGCAGTTTTCCCGGGACTAAAAGGGAGACCCAGTACTTC.

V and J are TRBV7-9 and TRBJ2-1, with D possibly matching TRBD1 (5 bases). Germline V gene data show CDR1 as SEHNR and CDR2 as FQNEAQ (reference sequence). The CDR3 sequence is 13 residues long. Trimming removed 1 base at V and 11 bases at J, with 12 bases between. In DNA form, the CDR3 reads TGTGCCAGCAGCTTAGATCGTACGGACAAGCAGTTCTTC. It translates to CASSLDRTDKQFF.

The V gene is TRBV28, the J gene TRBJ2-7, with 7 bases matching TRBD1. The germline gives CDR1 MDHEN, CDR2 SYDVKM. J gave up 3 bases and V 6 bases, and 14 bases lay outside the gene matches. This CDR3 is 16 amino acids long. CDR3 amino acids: CASRRGRGGPFYEQYF. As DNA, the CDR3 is TGTGCCAGCAGACGAGGACGAGGGGGCCCATTCTACGAGCAGTACTTC.

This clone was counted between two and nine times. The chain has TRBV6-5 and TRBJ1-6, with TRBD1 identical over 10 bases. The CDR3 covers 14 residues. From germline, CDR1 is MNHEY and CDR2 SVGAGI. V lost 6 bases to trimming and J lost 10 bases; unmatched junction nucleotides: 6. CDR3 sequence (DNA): TGTGCCAGCAGGGGGACAGGGGTAGGGTCACCCCTCCACTTT. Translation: CASRGTGVGSPLHF.

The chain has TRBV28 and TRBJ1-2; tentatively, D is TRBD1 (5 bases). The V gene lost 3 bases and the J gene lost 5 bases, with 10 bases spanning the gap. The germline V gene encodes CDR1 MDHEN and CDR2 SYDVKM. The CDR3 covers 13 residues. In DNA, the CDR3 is TGTGCCAGCAGTTTCGAAGGGGATTATGGCTACACCTTC. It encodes CASSFEGDYGYTF.